The rows below give T cell receptor beta chains drawn from one sample of a study of T cell changes during pregnancy in multiple sclerosis. Method: immunoSEQ multiplex PCR; TCRdb's copy keeps in-frame clones and lacks some. Of about 40,000 clones in the sample, roughly nine tenths are singletons; the top ten hold 7.8%. The material sequenced was CD8+ T cells from peripheral blood mononuclear cells, taken before pregnancy. The origin of the receptors is a female donor with multiple sclerosis, enrolled in a pregnancy study. Both conserved end residues are part of each CDR3. Each record gives: CDR3 protein, CDR3 DNA, J gene, D gene, V gene, clone size. The D gene is left open where the match is weak. Rows give clone size only sometimes, using once, few, many, or a class for an expanded clone.

CDR3aa: CASSQSSGYEQYF; CDR3nt: TGCGCCAGCAGCCAAAGTAGTGGTTACGAGCAGTACTTC; j_gene: TRBJ2-7; d_gene: NA; v_gene: TRBV4-1; abundance: NA
CDR3aa: CASSLDSGTGVSYEQYF; CDR3nt: TGTGCCAGCAGTTTAGATTCCGGGACAGGGGTATCCTACGAGCAGTACTTC; j_gene: TRBJ2-7; d_gene: TRBD1; v_gene: TRBV27; abundance: once
CDR3aa: CASRGGSEQYF; CDR3nt: TGTGCCAGCAGGGGAGGGAGCGAGCAGTACTTC; j_gene: TRBJ2-7; d_gene: TRBD2; v_gene: TRBV2; abundance: NA
CDR3aa: CASSPWTGSTDTQYF; CDR3nt: TGTGCCAGCAGCCCTTGGACAGGGAGCACAGATACGCAGTATTTT; j_gene: TRBJ2-3; d_gene: TRBD1; v_gene: TRBV5-4; abundance: NA
CDR3aa: CASSVFGGSYNEQFF; CDR3nt: TGTGCCAGCAGCGTATTCGGCGGGAGCTACAATGAGCAGTTCTTC; j_gene: TRBJ2-1; d_gene: TRBD2; v_gene: TRBV9; abundance: NA
CDR3aa: CATSRDRAGGPRDEQFF; CDR3nt: TGTGCCACCAGCAGAGATCGAGCGGGAGGGCCTCGGGATGAGCAGTTCTTC; j_gene: TRBJ2-1; d_gene: TRBD2; v_gene: TRBV15; abundance: NA
CDR3aa: CASSPRAFF; CDR3nt: TGTGCCAGCAGCCCCCGAGCTTTCTTT; j_gene: TRBJ1-1; d_gene: NA; v_gene: TRBV9; abundance: NA
CDR3aa: CASSLSGEGEQFF; CDR3nt: TGTGCCAGCAGTTTATCAGGGGAGGGTGAGCAGTTCTTC; j_gene: TRBJ2-1; d_gene: TRBD2; v_gene: TRBV27; abundance: NA
CDR3aa: CASFHWEFMNTEAFF; CDR3nt: TGTGCCAGCTTTCACTGGGAGTTCATGAACACTGAAGCTTTCTTT; j_gene: TRBJ1-1; d_gene: NA; v_gene: TRBV5-4; abundance: NA
CDR3aa: CASSLTVGTGQETQYF; CDR3nt: TGCGCCAGCAGCTTGACGGTCGGGACAGGGCAAGAGACCCAGTACTTC; j_gene: TRBJ2-5; d_gene: TRBD1; v_gene: TRBV5-1; abundance: once
CDR3aa: CASSAGLAGERRYEQYF; CDR3nt: TGTGCCAGCAGCGCCGGACTAGCGGGAGAGCGGCGCTACGAGCAGTACTTC; j_gene: TRBJ2-7; d_gene: TRBD2; v_gene: TRBV9; abundance: NA
CDR3aa: CASSPPRGAHTEAFF; CDR3nt: TGTGCCAGCAGCCCGCCTCGGGGGGCGCACACTGAAGCTTTCTTT; j_gene: TRBJ1-1; d_gene: NA; v_gene: TRBV7-9; abundance: NA
CDR3aa: CAISDPGLAGQLSYEQYF; CDR3nt: TGTGCCATCAGTGACCCGGGACTAGCGGGGCAACTCTCCTACGAGCAGTACTTC; j_gene: TRBJ2-7; d_gene: TRBD2; v_gene: TRBV10-3; abundance: NA
CDR3aa: CAISDNSAEAFF; CDR3nt: TGTGCCATCAGTGATAATTCCGCTGAAGCTTTCTTT; j_gene: TRBJ1-1; d_gene: NA; v_gene: TRBV10-3; abundance: NA
CDR3aa: CASSAEVGGLDTDTQYF; CDR3nt: TGCGCCAGCAGCGCAGAGGTGGGGGGTTTAGACACAGATACGCAGTATTTT; j_gene: TRBJ2-3; d_gene: NA; v_gene: TRBV4-3; abundance: once
CDR3aa: CASSLGAFGRGRKSLEQYF; CDR3nt: TGTGCCAGCAGCTTGGGGGCCTTCGGGCGCGGGAGAAAATCTTTGGAGCAGTACTTC; j_gene: TRBJ2-7; d_gene: TRBD2; v_gene: TRBV5-4; abundance: NA
CDR3aa: CAISESVTEIYNEQFF; CDR3nt: TGTGCCATCAGTGAGTCAGTGACGGAGATCTACAATGAGCAGTTCTTC; j_gene: TRBJ2-1; d_gene: NA; v_gene: TRBV10-3; abundance: once
CDR3aa: CASSTQGGSYGYTF; CDR3nt: TGTGCCAGCAGTACCCAAGGGGGCAGTTATGGCTACACCTTC; j_gene: TRBJ1-2; d_gene: TRBD1; v_gene: TRBV6-5; abundance: NA
CDR3aa: CASSLQDNYEQYF; CDR3nt: TGTGCCAGCAGTTTACAGGACAACTACGAGCAGTACTTC; j_gene: TRBJ2-7; d_gene: NA; v_gene: TRBV28; abundance: NA
CDR3aa: CASSQLQGPDWKNIQYF; CDR3nt: TGTGCCAGCAGTCAACTCCAGGGGCCCGATTGGAAAAACATTCAGTACTTC; j_gene: TRBJ2-4; d_gene: NA; v_gene: TRBV28; abundance: NA
CDR3aa: CASSFAGSSYNEQFF; CDR3nt: TGTGCCAGCAGCTTTGCGGGAAGCTCCTACAATGAGCAGTTCTTC; j_gene: TRBJ2-1; d_gene: NA; v_gene: TRBV7-3; abundance: NA
CDR3aa: CATSRDKRLRTDTQYF; CDR3nt: TGTGCCACCAGCAGAGATAAGAGACTACGAACAGATACGCAGTATTTT; j_gene: TRBJ2-3; d_gene: NA; v_gene: TRBV15; abundance: NA
CDR3aa: CASRGRGRKRPYVYEQYF; CDR3nt: TGTGCCAGCAGGGGCCGCGGGAGGAAGCGCCCCTATGTCTACGAGCAGTACTTC; j_gene: TRBJ2-7; d_gene: TRBD2; v_gene: TRBV9; abundance: NA
CDR3aa: CASSLAGGGDGYTF; CDR3nt: TGTGCCAGCAGCTTAGCAGGCGGGGGAGATGGCTACACCTTC; j_gene: TRBJ1-2; d_gene: NA; v_gene: TRBV7-6; abundance: NA
CDR3aa: CASSWDRAYEQYF; CDR3nt: TGTGCCAGCAGTTGGGACAGAGCCTACGAGCAGTACTTC; j_gene: TRBJ2-7; d_gene: TRBD1; v_gene: TRBV28; abundance: NA
CDR3aa: CASSPPRVEKLFF; CDR3nt: TGTGCCAGCAGCCCCCCCAGGGTTGAAAAACTGTTTTTT; j_gene: TRBJ1-4; d_gene: NA; v_gene: TRBV7-9; abundance: NA
CDR3aa: CASSYNPDRSKNIQYF; CDR3nt: TGTGCCAGCAGCTACAACCCGGACAGGTCCAAAAACATTCAGTACTTC; j_gene: TRBJ2-4; d_gene: TRBD1; v_gene: TRBV5-4; abundance: NA
CDR3aa: CSVEDPSVWGQVGNEQFF; CDR3nt: TGCAGCGTTGAAGATCCGTCTGTTTGGGGGCAGGTGGGCAATGAGCAGTTCTTC; j_gene: TRBJ2-1; d_gene: NA; v_gene: TRBV29-1; abundance: NA
CDR3aa: CASSPLAGVIYEQYF; CDR3nt: TGTGCCAGCAGCCCTCTAGCGGGAGTGATCTACGAGCAGTACTTC; j_gene: TRBJ2-7; d_gene: TRBD2; v_gene: TRBV4-2; abundance: NA
CDR3aa: CATSDTGGINTIYF; CDR3nt: TGTGCCACCTCTGATACAGGGGGCATAAACACCATATATTTT; j_gene: TRBJ1-3; d_gene: TRBD1; v_gene: TRBV13; abundance: once
CDR3aa: CASSYSGTSGYNEQFF; CDR3nt: TGTGCCAGCAGTTACTCTGGGACTAGCGGTTACAATGAGCAGTTCTTC; j_gene: TRBJ2-1; d_gene: TRBD2; v_gene: TRBV6-6; abundance: NA
CDR3aa: CASSPGTGYYEQYF; CDR3nt: TGTGCCAGCAGTCCCGGGACAGGTTACTACGAGCAGTACTTC; j_gene: TRBJ2-7; d_gene: TRBD1; v_gene: TRBV28; abundance: once
CDR3aa: CASSLSGGPYYGYTF; CDR3nt: TGTGCCAGCAGTTTATCGGGGGGGCCCTACTATGGCTACACCTTC; j_gene: TRBJ1-2; d_gene: NA; v_gene: TRBV27; abundance: once
CDR3aa: CASSIGTGKLNTEAFF; CDR3nt: TGTGCCAGCAGCATCGGGACAGGGAAACTGAACACTGAAGCTTTCTTT; j_gene: TRBJ1-1; d_gene: TRBD1; v_gene: TRBV7-8; abundance: NA
CDR3aa: CASSLGTGYEQYF; CDR3nt: TGTGCCAGCAGCCTAGGGACAGGCTACGAGCAGTACTTC; j_gene: TRBJ2-7; d_gene: TRBD1; v_gene: TRBV7-9; abundance: NA
CDR3aa: CASSYQGAGEAFF; CDR3nt: TGTGCCAGCAGTTACCAGGGGGCGGGTGAAGCTTTCTTT; j_gene: TRBJ1-1; d_gene: TRBD1; v_gene: TRBV28; abundance: NA
CDR3aa: CASSDSGRALYEQYF; CDR3nt: TGTGCCAGCAGTGACAGCGGGAGGGCCCTCTACGAGCAGTACTTC; j_gene: TRBJ2-7; d_gene: TRBD2; v_gene: TRBV2; abundance: once
CDR3aa: CAISEPKRTGNEQYF; CDR3nt: TGTGCCATCAGTGAGCCTAAACGGACAGGGAACGAGCAGTACTTC; j_gene: TRBJ2-7; d_gene: TRBD1; v_gene: TRBV10-3; abundance: NA